These 4 T cell receptor beta chains originate from one sample sequenced in a study of T cells in Graves' hyperthyroidism and ophthalmopathy. RNA transcripts gave rise to amplified TCR beta CDR3 regions. With the HTBI primer set, the TCR CDR3 went through a first round of RT-PCR. TCRdb recomputed calls from the multiplex PCR reads with MiXCR, one row per CDR3 protein. The repertoire holds more than 350,000 distinct CDR3 sequences, with about 14% as singletons. Sequencing was done on a sample of blood. The receptors derive from a woman between 25 and 40 years old with Graves' ophthalmopathy.

This clonotype was observed many times. The V and J genes are TRBV3-1 and TRBJ1-2; perhaps TRBD1 as D (5 bases). There are 13 residues in the CDR3. V dropped 0 bases and J dropped 8 bases, with 10 bases sitting between them. The germline V gene encodes CDR1 LGHDT and CDR2 YNNKEL (reference sequence). CDR3 in amino acids: CASSQDGTQGYTF. The CDR3 DNA reads TGTGCCAGCAGCCAAGATGGGACCCAGGGCTACACCTTC. The full variable domain, with the rest looked up from reference TRBV3-1 and TRBJ1-2, is DTAVSQTPKYLVTQMGNDKSIKCEQNLGHDTMYWYKQDSKKFLKIMFSYNNKELIINETVPNRFSPKSPDKAHLNLHINSLELGDSAVYFCASSQDGTQGYTFGSGTRLTVV.

Comments on this clonotype: A read error may be the cause here, since a much bigger clone is one base away. The chain is built from TRBV9 and TRBJ1-3; D is perhaps TRBD1 (5 bases). V lost 4 bases and J lost 9, with 17 bases in between. This CDR3 region has 14 residues. CDR1 is SGDLS, CDR2 YYNGEE, per germline. The CDR3 DNA reads TGTGCCAGCAGCAGTGGGGGACCGATCGGCACCATATATTTT. Translated, it gives CASSSGGPIGTIYF.

Regarding this clonotype: A read error may explain this, as a much larger clone is one base away. The chain has TRBV14 and TRBJ2-3; 8 bases are shared with TRBD2. V shed 1 base and J 0 bases; nucleotides not matched to a gene: 9. The germline CDR1 and CDR2 sequences are SGHDN and FVKESK. The CDR3 runs 18 residues. The CDR3: CASSQVPLASGSTDTQYF. The CDR3 DNA follows: TGTGCCAGCAGCCAAGTACCCCTTGCTAGCGGGAGCACAGATACGCAGTATTTT.

The genes are TRBV19 and TRBJ2-3; D is tentatively TRBD1 or TRBD2 (5 bases each). Germline V CDR1 and CDR2: LNHDA, SQIVND (reference sequence). The CDR3 loop spans 15 amino acids. V was shortened by 5 bases and J by 5 bases, with 17 bases between the two germline ends. For the CDR3, the DNA is TGTGCCAGTAGTGGCGGGTCTCACCAGGGAGATACGCAGTATTTT. Protein sequence: CASSGGSHQGDTQYF.